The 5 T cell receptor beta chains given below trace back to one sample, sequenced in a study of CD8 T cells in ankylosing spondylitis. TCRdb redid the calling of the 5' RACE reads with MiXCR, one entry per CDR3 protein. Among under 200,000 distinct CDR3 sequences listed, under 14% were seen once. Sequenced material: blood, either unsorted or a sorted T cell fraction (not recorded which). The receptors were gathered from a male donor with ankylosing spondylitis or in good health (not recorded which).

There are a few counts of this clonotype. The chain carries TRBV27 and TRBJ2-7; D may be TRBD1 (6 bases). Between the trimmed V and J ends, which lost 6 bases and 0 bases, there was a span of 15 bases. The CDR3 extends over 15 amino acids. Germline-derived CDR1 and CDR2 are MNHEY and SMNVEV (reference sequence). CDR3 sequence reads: CASSPTGTISYEQYF. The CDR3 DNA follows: TGTGCCAGCAGCCCTACCGGGACAATCTCCTACGAGCAGTACTTC.

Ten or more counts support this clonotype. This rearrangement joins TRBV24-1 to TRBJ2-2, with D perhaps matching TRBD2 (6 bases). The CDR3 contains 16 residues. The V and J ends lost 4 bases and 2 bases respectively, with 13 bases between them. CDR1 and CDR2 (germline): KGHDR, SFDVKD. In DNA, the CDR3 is TGTGCCACCAGTGACCCCGGGACTCTTAACACCGGGGAGCTGTTTTTT. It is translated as CATSDPGTLNTGELFF.

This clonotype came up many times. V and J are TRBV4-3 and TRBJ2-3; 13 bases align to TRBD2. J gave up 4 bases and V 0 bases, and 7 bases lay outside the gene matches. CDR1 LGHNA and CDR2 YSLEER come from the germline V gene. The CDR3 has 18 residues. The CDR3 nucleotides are TGCGCCAGCAGCCAAGAAAGTGGGACTAGCGGGGCTTCAGATACGCAGTATTTT. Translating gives CASSQESGTSGASDTQYF.

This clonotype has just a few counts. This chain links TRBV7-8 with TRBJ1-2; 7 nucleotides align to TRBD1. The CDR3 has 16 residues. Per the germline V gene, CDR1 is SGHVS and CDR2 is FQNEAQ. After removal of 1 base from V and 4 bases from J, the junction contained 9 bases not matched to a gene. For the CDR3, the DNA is TGTGCCAGCAGCTTAGAAGGGGGCGCTTCTTCCTATGGCTACACCTTC. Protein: CASSLEGGASSYGYTF.

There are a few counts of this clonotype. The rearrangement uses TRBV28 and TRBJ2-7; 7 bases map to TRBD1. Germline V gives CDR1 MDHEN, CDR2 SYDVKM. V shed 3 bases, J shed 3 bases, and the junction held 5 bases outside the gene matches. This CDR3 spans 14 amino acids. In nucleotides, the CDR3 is TGTGCCAGCAGTTTCACAGGGGACAACTACGAGCAGTACTTC. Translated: CASSFTGDNYEQYF.